This TCR beta chain was identified during a study of T cell responses to AZD1222 COVID-19 vaccine. V was cut by 4 bases and J by 6 bases, with 10 bases left in between. The CDR3 is 13 residues long. Germline V CDR1 and CDR2: MGHRA, YSYEKL. Details on this clone: Its target is not known.

Profiling relied on immunoSEQ multiplex PCR, and the TCRdb table lists in-frame clones only, not all of them. The sample lists some 120,000 clones; about 88% were seen once. General study findings and limits: Spike-specific TCRs gained breadth and depth after people received two AZD1222 doses.

This receptor was taken from an adult in good health. The sample consisted of peripheral blood, taken on day 0 of AZD1222 vaccination. This chain connects TRBV4-1 to TRBJ1-5; D remains ambiguous. Here the CDR3 DNA reads TGCGCCAGCAGCCGAGTTTTGGGTCAGCCCCAGCATTTT. Translation gives CASSRVLGQPQHF.